The rows below give T cell receptor beta chains drawn from one sample of a study of blood T cell repertoires in COVID-19. Generated by immunoSEQ multiplex PCR, the TCRdb table keeps only in-frame clones and is missing some. The sample holds 90,000 to 130,000 clones, over 75% seen once. The sequenced sample consisted of peripheral blood. These receptors were obtained from a woman aged 65 to 85 with acute or convalescent COVID-19. The CDR3 runs from the conserved cysteine through the conserved F or W. Each record gives: D gene, V gene, clone size, J gene, CDR3 protein, CDR3 DNA. The D gene is left open where the match is weak. Clone size is given for some rows only: seen once, a few or many times, or a class if the clone is expanded.

TRBD2	TRBV20-1	NA	TRBJ2-3	CSASSGSATDTQYF	TGCAGTGCCAGTAGCGGGAGCGCCACAGATACGCAGTATTTT
NA	TRBV28	NA	TRBJ1-2	CASSVGATYGYTF	TGTGCCAGCAGTGTTGGGGCAACCTATGGCTACACCTTC
TRBD1	TRBV7-9	NA	TRBJ2-4	CASSRTGIDKNIQYF	TGTGCCAGCAGCCGGACAGGGATTGACAAAAACATTCAGTACTTC
NA	TRBV7-6	few	TRBJ2-1	CASSSSAGGGRGNEQFF	TGTGCCAGCAGCTCCTCCGCTGGGGGGGGGCGAGGAAATGAGCAGTTCTTC
NA	TRBV6-6	once	TRBJ2-5	CASSTRRGGETQYF	TGTGCCAGCAGTACCCGCCGGGGTGGAGAGACCCAGTACTTC
TRBD1	TRBV19	NA	TRBJ1-5	CASSIKDRAFQPQHF	TGTGCCAGTAGTATCAAGGACAGGGCCTTTCAGCCCCAGCATTTT
TRBD2	TRBV28	NA	TRBJ2-1	CASTWRGLAGVGGNEQFF	TGTGCCAGCACCTGGAGGGGGCTAGCGGGAGTCGGGGGCAATGAGCAGTTCTTC
TRBD1	TRBV5-1	NA	TRBJ1-4	CASSLRGTGGEKLFF	TGCGCCAGCAGCTTAAGAGGGACAGGGGGCGAAAAACTGTTTTTT
TRBD1	TRBV28	once	TRBJ1-1	CASSVPQGARAFF	TGTGCCAGCAGTGTCCCACAGGGGGCAAGGGCTTTCTTT
NA	TRBV24-1	NA	TRBJ1-2	CATRGRHGYTF	TGTGCCACCAGGGGGCGGCATGGCTACACCTTC
NA	TRBV15	NA	TRBJ2-3	CATSRGRSPQGARTDTQYF	TGTGCCACCAGCAGAGGAAGATCTCCTCAAGGGGCCCGAACAGATACGCAGTATTTT
TRBD1	TRBV18	NA	TRBJ1-2	CASSRDRGKNYGYTF	TGTGCCAGCTCAAGGGACAGGGGTAAAAACTATGGCTACACCTTC
TRBD1	TRBV29-1	NA	TRBJ2-2	CSVDRGSNTGELFF	TGCAGCGTCGACAGGGGTTCGAACACCGGGGAGCTGTTTTTT
TRBD1	TRBV11-3	NA	TRBJ2-2	CASSYSGTGDTGELFF	TGTGCCAGCAGCTATTCCGGGACAGGGGACACCGGGGAGCTGTTTTTT
TRBD1	TRBV27	NA	TRBJ2-7	CASSWTGGTYEQYF	TGTGCCAGCAGTTGGACAGGGGGTACCTACGAGCAGTACTTC
TRBD1	TRBV2	NA	TRBJ2-1	CASSVQTGGANYQYNEQFF	TGTGCCAGCAGTGTACAGACAGGGGGCGCCAACTACCAATACAATGAGCAGTTCTTC
NA	TRBV6-1	NA	TRBJ1-2	CASSEVAGGYTF	TGTGCCAGCAGTGAGGTTGCAGGTGGCTACACCTTC
TRBD1	TRBV10-3	NA	TRBJ2-6	CAIRGQTVTGANVLTF	TGTGCCATCAGGGGACAGACAGTAACTGGGGCCAACGTCCTGACTTTC
TRBD1	TRBV27	NA	TRBJ2-5	CASSTRTGIETQYF	TGTGCCAGCAGTACGCGGACAGGGATAGAGACCCAGTACTTC
NA	TRBV27	NA	TRBJ1-4	CASSFTQGNEKLFF	TGTGCCAGCAGTTTTACCCAGGGGAATGAAAAACTGTTTTTT
TRBD2	TRBV28	NA	TRBJ2-5	CASSLWEGLAAQETQYF	TGTGCCAGCAGTTTATGGGAGGGACTAGCGGCTCAAGAGACCCAGTACTTC
NA	TRBV7-2	few	TRBJ1-6	CASSPLGGSSPLHF	TGTGCCAGCAGCCCCCTAGGGGGAAGCTCACCCCTCCACTTT
NA	TRBV28	NA	TRBJ1-1	CATSSGDRSTEAFF	TGTGCCACCTCGAGCGGAGACAGGTCCACTGAAGCTTTCTTT
TRBD1	TRBV5-5	NA	TRBJ2-7	CASSLLGQGASYEQYF	TGTGCCAGCAGCCTGCTGGGACAGGGGGCCTCCTACGAGCAGTACTTC
TRBD1	TRBV6-5	once	TRBJ1-1	CASSYGGGLNTEAFF	TGTGCCAGCAGTTATGGAGGGGGCCTGAACACTGAAGCTTTCTTT